The 8 T cell receptor beta chains listed next were all sequenced from one sample in a study of blood T cell repertoires in COVID-19. Data came from immunoSEQ multiplex PCR; TCRdb stores just in-frame clones and leaves some out. The data show under 300,000 clones, approximately 83% seen once. Sequences were obtained from peripheral blood. The origin of the receptors is a woman aged 70-85 years with acute or convalescent COVID-19.

The genes are TRBV19 and TRBJ1-5; D possibly corresponds to TRBD1 (5 bases). Trimming pared 4 bases from V and 0 bases from J, leaving 10 bases between. This CDR3 has 15 amino acids. Looked up from germline, CDR1 is LNHDA and CDR2 is SQIVND (reference sequence). Here the CDR3 DNA reads TGTGCCAGTAGTACCCAGGGAAATAGCAATCAGCCCCAGCATTTT. This encodes CASSTQGNSNQPQHF.

The V call is TRBV19, the J call TRBJ2-7, with D perhaps matching TRBD1 (5 bases). With 3 bases removed from V and 4 bases from J, the gap between germline ends came to 10 bases. From germline, CDR1 is LNHDA and CDR2 SQIVND (reference sequence). The CDR3 consists of 13 residues. This CDR3 is CASSIQGGYEQYF. CDR3 nucleotide sequence: TGTGCCAGTAGTATTCAGGGTGGGTACGAGCAGTACTTC.

This chain connects TRBV16 to TRBJ1-2; 8 bases align to TRBD1. Trimming removed 4 bases from V and 4 bases from J; junction bases left unmatched: 2. There are 13 residues in the CDR3. Per the germline V gene, CDR1 is KGHSY and CDR2 is FQNENV. The CDR3 DNA reads as TGTGCCAGCAGCCCCGGGACAGGCTATGGCTACACCTTC. Translating it yields CASSPGTGYGYTF.

This chain uses TRBV3-1 (or the pseudogene TRBV3-2) with TRBJ2-3, with TRBD2 identical over 7 bases. After removal of 0 bases from V and 2 bases from J, the junction contained 11 bases not matched to a gene. This CDR3 spans 18 amino acids. Per germline, CDR1 LGHDT and CDR2 YNNKEL (reference sequence). The CDR3, as DNA: TGTGCCAGCAGCCAAGATCATGGTGTGGGGGGGAACACAGATACGCAGTATTTT. Translation: CASSQDHGVGGNTDTQYF.

The chain uses TRBV29-1 and TRBJ1-2, with D perhaps TRBD1 (6 bases). Germline CDR1 and CDR2: SQVTM and ANQGSEA. Trimming stripped 3 bases from V and 8 bases from J, with 19 bases between. The CDR3 is 14 residues long. Here the CDR3 DNA reads TGCAGCGTTGATGGGGGCGCCCAAGAAGGAGGCTACACCTTC. It is translated as CSVDGGAQEGGYTF.

The rearrangement joins TRBV6-1 to TRBJ1-1; D ambiguous. Germline lookup yields CDR1 MNHNS and CDR2 SASEGT. The CDR3 contains 13 residues. Trimming took off 5 bases at V and 7 bases at J, with 14 bases between the two ends. The CDR3 loop reads CASSYDIRGEAFF. CDR3 in DNA: TGTGCCAGCAGTTATGACATACGGGGTGAAGCTTTCTTT.

The chain is built from TRBV7-3 and TRBJ2-1; 7 positions match TRBD2. Germline V gives CDR1 SGHTA, CDR2 FQGTGA. This CDR3 is 16 amino acids long. Unmatched junction bases numbered 13, after V lost 7 bases and J lost 4 bases. CDR3 protein: CASKPPERRGYNEQFF. In nucleotides, the CDR3 is TGTGCCAGCAAGCCCCCAGAGAGGCGGGGGTACAATGAGCAGTTCTTC. Looking up the rest from reference TRBV7-3 and TRBJ2-1 gives the full variable domain: GAGVSQTPSNKVTEKGKYVELRCDPISGHTALYWYRQSLGQGPEFLIYFQGTGAADDSGLPNDRFFAVRPEGSVSTLKIQRTERGDSAVYLCASKPPERRGYNEQFFGPGTRLTVL.

This chain joins TRBV6-5 and TRBJ1-6, with 7 bases matching TRBD1. The CDR3 sequence is 14 residues long. In germline, CDR1 is MNHEY, CDR2 SVGAGI. J lost 10 bases, V lost 6 bases, and 9 bases had no gene match. The CDR3 nucleotides read TGTGCCAGCAGGAAGGGACAGTTGGGGTCACCCCTCCACTTT. Encoded protein: CASRKGQLGSPLHF.